The T cell receptor beta chain under discussion was sequenced for a study of blood T cell repertoires in COVID-19. The wider study: T cells, B-cell-depleted T cells, or PBMCs provided the cDNA or gDNA that served as material.

Profiling relied on immunoSEQ multiplex PCR, and the TCRdb table lists in-frame clones only, not all of them. The sample contains around 280,000 clones, nearly 90% of which appear only once. CDR3 size: 14 residues. The J segment lost 8 bases and the V segment lost 5 bases, leaving 6 bases of the junction unmatched. The V gene's germline CDR1 is LNHDA and CDR2 SQIVND (reference sequence). The chain couples TRBV19 to TRBJ2-2; 9 bases align to TRBD2. The receptor comes from a woman between 18 and 29 years old with acute COVID-19. Sequenced input: PBMCs or T cells enriched from blood (not recorded which). CDR3 DNA sequence: TGTGCCAGTAGTTCCGGGCTAGCGGGGGGGGAGCTGTTTTTT. Its protein is CASSSGLAGGELFF.